Below, one T cell receptor beta chain is given with its context. Produced via immunoSEQ multiplex PCR; TCRdb's table is partial and in-frame only. This sample yields under 60,000 clones, of which about three quarters are seen a single time; 9.5% to 11% belongs to the top ten. Relapses following autologous stem cell transplantation were seen in all patients, with brentuximab vedotin exposure varying. This sample was included in a study of PD-1 blockade in classical Hodgkin lymphoma. The germline V and J ends were trimmed by 7 bases and 3 bases, with 25 bases remaining between them. This CDR3 has 19 residues. Germline V gene lookup returns CDR1 SNHLY and CDR2 FYNNEI.

The source of this sequence is a human donor with classical Hodgkin lymphoma. The V and J genes are TRBV2 and TRBJ1-6; D uncertain. The sequences come from peripheral blood mononuclear cells (PBMCs), collected at baseline. CDR3 in amino acids: CASIGGWGLGPNYNSPLHF. The CDR3 nucleotides read TGTGCCAGCATCGGAGGGTGGGGTCTTGGCCCAAACTATAATTCACCCCTCCACTTT.